A single T cell receptor beta chain is shown here with its context. The data are from a study of shared clonotypes between healthy human individuals. Profiling relied on immunoSEQ multiplex PCR, and the TCRdb table lists in-frame clones only, not all of them. This sample has roughly 2.4 million clones; almost 96% occur once, and the top ten carry approximately 0.13%. Germline assignment: CDR1 SGHRS and CDR2 YFSETQ. V was pared by 4 bases and J by 0 bases, with 4 bases of the junction left unmatched. The CDR3 is 15 amino acids. The chain carries TRBV5-1 and TRBJ2-7, with 10 positions matching TRBD2. The sequence was collected from a young man in good health. Input material: naive CD4+ T cells sorted from blood. Regarding subset: CD45RA+ positively selected. The DNA of the CDR3 is TGCGCCAGCAGCCCTAGCGGGGGTATCTCCTACGAGCAGTACTTC. Its protein product is CASSPSGGISYEQYF.